The sequence of this T cell receptor (beta chain) was determined in a study of response to subunit inactivated influenza vaccine. Study-level results: The authors put forward the suggestion that each seasonal influenza vaccination may bring in only a limited number of new T cells.

The junction had 8 bases not matched to a gene; V was cut back by 7 bases and J by 4 bases. CDR3 length: 14 residues. CDR1 is SGHAT, CDR2 FQDESV, per germline (reference sequence). Each CDR3 protein gets one entry after TCRdb re-called the RT-PCR reads with MiXCR. The sample shows roughly 670,000 distinct CDR3 sequences, 13% to 15% of them seen only once. Details on this clonotype: What it binds is not known.

This chain connects TRBV11-1 to TRBJ2-5, with TRBD1 identical over 8 bases. This specimen was PBMCs from blood, taken 14 days before vaccination. This TCR derives from a man aged 50 or older who received an inactivated influenza vaccine. The CDR3 region is CASTRTGSTETQYF. In DNA form, the CDR3 reads TGTGCCAGCACACGGACAGGGTCGACAGAGACCCAGTACTTC.